These T cell receptor beta chains were read from a single sample in a study of beta chain features in type 1 diabetes. The repertoire was sequenced with immunoSEQ multiplex PCR; TCRdb's copy has only in-frame clones and lacks some. The table lists over 100,000 clones, 30% to 40% of them singletons. The sequenced sample was stem cell memory CD4+ T cells from blood. The receptors stem from a woman aged 18 to 35 in good health. Both conserved end residues are part of each CDR3. D genes are given only for firm matches. Not every row has a clone size; where given, it reads once, few, many or a size class.

clone_size j_call v_call d_call cdr3_nt cdr3_aa
few TRBJ1-1 TRBV5-1 NA TGCGCCAGCAGTTCTATGAACACTGAAGCTTTCTTT CASSSMNTEAFF
NA TRBJ2-1 TRBV15 TRBD1 TGTGCCACCAGCAGAGGACAGGGATACTATGAGCAGTTCTTC CATSRGQGYYEQFF
few TRBJ1-2 TRBV20-1 NA TGCAGGGCGCCGGGAAGAGGCTACACCTTC CRAPGRGYTF
NA TRBJ2-7 TRBV7-8 NA TGTGCCAGCAGCCCCCAGGGGTGGGCCTACGAGCAGTACTTC CASSPQGWAYEQYF
once TRBJ2-5 TRBV28 TRBD1 TGTGCCAGCAGTTCCCGGACAGGGGCCCAAGAGACCCAGTACTTC CASSSRTGAQETQYF
few TRBJ1-2 TRBV27 NA TGTGCCAGCAGTTTGTTCTCTAACTATGGCTACACCTTC CASSLFSNYGYTF
NA TRBJ2-2 TRBV28 TRBD2 TGTGCCAGCAGGATTCCTAGCGGGAGGGCCGCCGGGGAGCTGTTTTTT CASRIPSGRAAGELFF
NA TRBJ2-7 TRBV30 TRBD1 TGTGCCTGGAGTCTGGACAGGACCCACGAGCAGTACTTC CAWSLDRTHEQYF
few TRBJ1-1 TRBV10-3 NA TGTGCCATCAGTGAAATTCAGGGTTCGGCCACTGAAGCTTTCTTT CAISEIQGSATEAFF
few TRBJ1-4 TRBV7-9 TRBD1 TGTGCCAGCAGCTTAGCGATGTGGACAGGGGTGGAAAAACTGTTTTTT CASSLAMWTGVEKLFF
NA TRBJ2-7 TRBV21-1 NA TGTGCCACCAGTGGAGGTGGCTACGAGCAGTACTTC CATSGGGYEQYF
few TRBJ2-7 TRBV7-9 NA TGTGCCAGCAGCTTAGTAGAGGCCGAGTACTCCTACGAGCAGTACTTC CASSLVEAEYSYEQYF
NA TRBJ2-7 TRBV7-3 NA TGTGCCAGCAGCCGCGGGGGCGCGACAAGGGAGCAGTACTTC CASSRGGATREQYF
NA TRBJ2-1 TRBV25-1 TRBD2 TGTGCCAGAGACAGGACTAGCGAAAATGAGCAGTTCTTC CARDRTSENEQFF
NA TRBJ2-1 TRBV7-2 TRBD2 TGTGCCAGCAGCTTAGTAGTAGCGGGAGGTAGCTCCTACAATGAGCAGTTCTTC CASSLVVAGGSSYNEQFF
NA TRBJ2-6 TRBV18 TRBD1 TGTGCCAGCTTCATGACAGGGGCTTACTCTGGGGCCAACGTCCTGACTTTC CASFMTGAYSGANVLTF
NA TRBJ2-6 TRBV28 TRBD2 TGTGCCAGCAGTTTATATCGGGGCTTGGGGGGGGTCCTGACTTTC CASSLYRGLGGVLTF
once TRBJ2-7 TRBV4-3 NA TGCGCCAGCAGCCATCTGCGGGTAGGGTACGAGCAGTACTTC CASSHLRVGYEQYF
few TRBJ2-3 TRBV2 TRBD1 TGTGCCAGCAGTGGTGGGACAGTCGATACGCAGTATTTT CASSGGTVDTQYF
NA TRBJ2-7 TRBV11-2 TRBD2 TGTGCCAGCAGCTTAAGGGGGACTAGCGGTAGGCTCTACGAGCAGTACTTC CASSLRGTSGRLYEQYF
few TRBJ1-2 TRBV28 TRBD1 TGTGCCAGCAGTTCCTCCGGGACAGGGGGCGCAGGCTACACCTTC CASSSSGTGGAGYTF
NA TRBJ2-2 TRBV4-1 NA TGCGCCAGCAGCCAAGTTGTGACAGACAACACCGGGGAGCTGTTTTTT CASSQVVTDNTGELFF
once TRBJ1-2 TRBV7-9 TRBD1 TGTGCCAGCAGCTTCCTCCCGAGGACAGGGGTTGATGGCTACACCTTC CASSFLPRTGVDGYTF
few TRBJ1-3 TRBV9 NA TGTGCCAGCAGCTCCCGCGGGGTCCCCACTGGAAACACCATATATTTT CASSSRGVPTGNTIYF
NA TRBJ1-1 TRBV18 NA TGTGCCAGCTCACCCCAATCCCGGACAGAAGCTTTCTTT CASSPQSRTEAFF
few TRBJ2-7 TRBV7-2 TRBD1 TGTGCCAGCAGCTTAGCCGACAGGGCCGAGCAGTACTTC CASSLADRAEQYF
few TRBJ1-5 TRBV2 TRBD1 TGTGCCAGCAGTCGGACAGGGTGGGCAAATCAGCCCCAGCATTTT CASSRTGWANQPQHF
NA TRBJ1-2 TRBV15 NA TGTGCCACCAGCAGAGATACTAACTATGGCTACACCTTC CATSRDTNYGYTF
NA TRBJ1-5 TRBV18 NA TGTGCCAGCTCACCAGGGGCAAATCAGCCCCAGCATTTT CASSPGANQPQHF
few TRBJ2-7 TRBV7-2 TRBD2 TGTGCCAGCAGCTTAGTCGGGGCGGGAGGGTCCTACGAGCAGTACTTC CASSLVGAGGSYEQYF
few TRBJ2-3 TRBV28 TRBD1 TGTGCCAGCAGTTTTGCCGGACAGGGGGCAGATACGCAGTATTTT CASSFAGQGADTQYF
NA TRBJ2-1 TRBV11-2 NA TGTGCCAGCAGCTTACGTCTAGCAGGCGAATACAATGAGCAGTTCTTC CASSLRLAGEYNEQFF
NA TRBJ1-2 TRBV28 NA TGTGCCAGCAGTGTGGCTCGTCATGGCTACACCTTC CASSVARHGYTF
NA TRBJ2-1 TRBV9 TRBD1 TGTGCCAGCAGCGCCGGGACAGGTATTCAAAATGAGCAGTTCTTC CASSAGTGIQNEQFF
NA TRBJ2-6 TRBV7-6 NA TGTGCCAGCAGCTTGGGTGGGGAGGCTGGGGCCAACGTCCTGACTTTC CASSLGGEAGANVLTF
NA TRBJ1-5 TRBV5-8 TRBD1 TGTGCCAGCAGCCGGACAGGTCAATCCCAGCATTTT CASSRTGQSQHF
NA TRBJ1-2 TRBV30 NA TGTGCCTGGAGTAAGTCACAGGATCCCCGGGGCTACACCTTC CAWSKSQDPRGYTF
NA TRBJ2-5 TRBV5-1 NA TGCGCCAGCAGCGCTGTCGGGAGCGGTAAAGAGACCCAGTACTTC CASSAVGSGKETQYF
once TRBJ2-3 TRBV25-1 TRBD2 TGTGCCAGCAGCCTAGCCGGGACTAGCGTAGCAGATACGCAGTATTTT CASSLAGTSVADTQYF
few TRBJ2-7 TRBV10-2 TRBD2 TGCGCCAGCAGTGGTAGCGGGAGGGCGGAGAGCTCCTACGAGCAGTACTTC CASSGSGRAESSYEQYF
NA TRBJ1-1 TRBV29-1 NA TGCAGCGTTGATCTAGACTTACAGAACACTGAAGCTTTCTTT CSVDLDLQNTEAFF
NA TRBJ2-7 TRBV5-5 TRBD1 TGTGCCAGCGCACAGGGGTGGGGGTACGAGCAGTACTTC CASAQGWGYEQYF
NA TRBJ2-1 TRBV4-2 TRBD2 TGTGCCAGCAGCCAAAACCCTTCCCTACTAGCGGGAGGGCGCAATGAGCAGTTCTTC CASSQNPSLLAGGRNEQFF
NA TRBJ2-7 TRBV7-2 NA TGTGCCAGCAGCTTATTCAGAGGTAGCTCCTACGAGCAGTACTTC CASSLFRGSSYEQYF
few TRBJ2-7 TRBV25-1 NA TGTGCCAGCAGGGGCCCAGGGTCGGACTACGAGCAGTACTTC CASRGPGSDYEQYF
once TRBJ2-5 TRBV18 TRBD1 TGTGCCAGCTCACCACTGGGCAGGGGGTACCAAGAGACCCAGTACTTC CASSPLGRGYQETQYF
NA TRBJ2-7 TRBV25-1 TRBD1 TGTGCCAGCAGTCGGACAGGCGATCGCTACGAGCAGTACTTC CASSRTGDRYEQYF
NA TRBJ1-5 TRBV30 TRBD1 TGTGCCTGGAGCGGGACCGGGACAGGAGATAATCAGCCCCAGCATTTT CAWSGTGTGDNQPQHF
NA TRBJ2-5 TRBV5-1 TRBD1 TGCGCCAGCAGGATTATACCCGGGACAGAAGAGACCCAGTACTTC CASRIIPGTEETQYF
NA TRBJ2-2 TRBV29-1 NA TGCAGCGTTGAAATGGGAGTCACCGGGGAGCTGTTTTTT CSVEMGVTGELFF
NA TRBJ2-3 TRBV18 TRBD2 TGTGCCAGCTCACCAAGGACTAGCGGCCTGTCAGATACGCAGTATTTT CASSPRTSGLSDTQYF
NA TRBJ2-6 TRBV28 NA TGTGCCAGCAGTTCTATCTACAGGGCTGGGGCCAACGTCCTGACTTTC CASSSIYRAGANVLTF
NA TRBJ1-2 TRBV6-1 TRBD1 TGTGCCAGCAGATCGACAGGGACATATGGCTACACCTTC CASRSTGTYGYTF
few TRBJ2-1 TRBV7-9 TRBD2 TGTGCCAGCAGCTTCCGACAGGGATTCGGGACTAGCGGGAGTGGTGAGCAGTTCTTC CASSFRQGFGTSGSGEQFF
NA TRBJ2-7 TRBV18 NA TGTGCCAGCTCACCTCAGGACACGGAGCAGTACTTC CASSPQDTEQYF
NA TRBJ2-4 TRBV5-6 TRBD2 TGTGCCAGCAGCGAGACTAGCGGGCTAGCCAAAAACATTCAGTACTTC CASSETSGLAKNIQYF
NA TRBJ2-1 TRBV11-2 TRBD2 TGTGCCAGCAGCTTCCTAGCGGGAGGGCCCAGCAATGAGCAGTTCTTC CASSFLAGGPSNEQFF
NA TRBJ2-1 TRBV18 NA TGTGCCAGCTCACCCTGGGATCGCGGGTCCAATGAGCAGTTCTTC CASSPWDRGSNEQFF
NA TRBJ2-1 TRBV11-3 NA TGTGCCAGCAGCTTAGGAGTAGGGGATGAGCAGTTCTTC CASSLGVGDEQFF
few TRBJ1-4 TRBV7-9 NA TGTGCCAGCAGCTCTCAGCAACAGCTTTATGAAAAACTGTTTTTT CASSSQQQLYEKLFF